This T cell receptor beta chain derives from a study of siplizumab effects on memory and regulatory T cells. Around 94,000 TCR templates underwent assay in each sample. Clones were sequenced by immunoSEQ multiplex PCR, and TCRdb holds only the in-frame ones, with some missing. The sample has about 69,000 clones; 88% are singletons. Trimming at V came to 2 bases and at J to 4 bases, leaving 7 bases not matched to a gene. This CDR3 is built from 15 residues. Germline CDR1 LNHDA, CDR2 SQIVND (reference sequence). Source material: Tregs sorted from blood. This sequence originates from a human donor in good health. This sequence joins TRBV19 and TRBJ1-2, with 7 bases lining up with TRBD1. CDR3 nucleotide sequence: TGTGCCAGTAGTATATCACAGGGGTTGAGCTATGGCTACACCTTC. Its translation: CASSISQGLSYGYTF. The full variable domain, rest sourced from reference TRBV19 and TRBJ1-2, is DGGITQSPKYLFRKEGQNVTLSCEQNLNHDAMYWYRQDPGQGLRLIYYSQIVNDFQKGDIAEGYSVSREKKESFPLTVTSAQKNPTAFYLCASSISQGLSYGYTFGSGTRLTVV.